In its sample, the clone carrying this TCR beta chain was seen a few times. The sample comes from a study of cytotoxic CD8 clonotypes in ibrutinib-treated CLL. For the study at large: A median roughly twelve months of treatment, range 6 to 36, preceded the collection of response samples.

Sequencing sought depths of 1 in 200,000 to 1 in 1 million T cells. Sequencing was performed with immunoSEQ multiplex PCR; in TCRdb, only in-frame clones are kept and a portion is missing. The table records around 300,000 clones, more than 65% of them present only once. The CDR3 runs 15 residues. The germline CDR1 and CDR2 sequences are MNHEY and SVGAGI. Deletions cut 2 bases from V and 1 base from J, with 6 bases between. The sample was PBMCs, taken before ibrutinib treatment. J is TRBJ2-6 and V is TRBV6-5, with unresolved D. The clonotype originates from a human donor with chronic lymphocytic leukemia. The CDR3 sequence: CASSYTVSGANVLTF. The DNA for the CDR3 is TGTGCCAGCAGTTACACAGTGTCTGGGGCCAACGTCCTGACTTTC.